This T cell receptor (beta chain) was sequenced during a study of cytomegalovirus exposure and HLA in healthy donors. The PCR made use of 60 Vbeta and 13 Jbeta primers. Method: immunoSEQ multiplex PCR; TCRdb's copy keeps in-frame clones and lacks some. The table has 150,000 to 160,000 clones, around 75% seen once. Germline V gene lookup returns CDR1 MRHNA and CDR2 SNTAGT. The CDR3 is 13 amino acids. The V end was cut by 4 bases, the J end by 4 bases, with 10 bases between. The TCR comes from a man aged 25 to 40 in good health and CMV-seropositive. Material: PBMCs. The chain recombines TRBV6-4 with TRBJ1-2; no clear D. The CDR3 DNA reads as TGTGCCAGCAGTGTCGGGGAAGGCTATGGCTACACCTTC. Translating it yields CASSVGEGYGYTF.